This T cell receptor beta chain is drawn from a study of vaccination and CD4 T cells after COVID-19. Study summary: Stimulation of the cells used overlapping spike peptide pools from SARS-CoV-2 and from the common cold coronaviruses HCoV-NL63, HCoV-OC43 and HCoV-229E.

The CDR3 totals 12 residues. The germline CDR1 and CDR2 sequences are MNHEY and SMNVEV (reference sequence). V was clipped by 8 bases and J by 2 bases, with 10 bases between them. Treatment noted: roughly 11-day PBMC culture with coronavirus spike peptide pools or control peptides (ViraFEST assay). ViraFEST enlarged antigen-specific T cell populations with peptide pools and afterwards sequenced TCRs. It was with roughly 9.6 IU/ml IL-2 and 9.5 to 10 ug/ml peptide pools that 2.2 million or so PBMCs per well were cultured. The Oncomine TCR Beta short-read assay was what sequenced the DNA obtained from cultured CD4+ T cells. A single record per CDR3 protein comes from TCRdb applying MiXCR to the PCR reads. The sample carries under 15,000 distinct CDR3 sequences, 28% recorded once. On this clonotype: The antigen remains undetermined.

This sequence originates from a human donor with COVID-19. Sequenced material: cultured CD4+ T cells from blood. The V and J genes are TRBV27 and TRBJ2-7; tentative D call: TRBD2 (5 bases). DNA of the CDR3: TGTGCCAGCTACACCGGGGCCTACGAGCAGTACTTC. Translating it yields CASYTGAYEQYF.